The text below deals with one T cell receptor beta chain. Its antigen remains undetermined. The sample holds no much larger clone one base away, and base qualities are not on file. The data belong to a study of shared clonotypes between healthy human individuals (dated by TCRdb to 2018 to 2020). Study-wide context: Three men and two women, aged 18 to 49 years, made up the cohort. For each donor, CD4 naive and CD4 memory were each given three plates, CD8 naive was given two plates, and CD8 memory was given one plate. To estimate repertoire size and how much clonotype sharing occurs between individuals, the study deeply sequenced the blood TCR repertoires of a handful of healthy adults. Different laboratories and diverse techniques were used to prepare libraries and sequence TCR repertoires, to increase sequencing depth and limit assay-specific biases. Per donor, leukapheresis produced somewhere between about 0.94 and 9.5 billion PBMCs.

The study at large found these results: When a handful of donors were compared, the shared fraction of clonotypes was about 5.5% for naive CD4, approximately 3.3% for naive CD8, 2.3% for memory CD4, and around 0.4% for memory CD8. The genetic and exposure-history diversity represented was limited by the small number of donors. Pairwise subsampling led to the expectation that sequencing depth would affect the degree of clonotype sharing among donors. Clonotypes shared by all four sorted-subset donors showed higher generation probabilities than non-shared clonotypes. Estimated clonotype richness was generally larger for naive than for memory subsets. Incomplete sequencing was indicated by rarefaction of sorted-subset datasets, despite the large sequencing depth. Sampling was restricted to blood, and TCR repertoires in tissue are likely to differ from TCR repertoires in blood.

Using the deep immunoSEQ assay, multiplex PCR amplified TCR CDR3 regions from genomic DNA. Extracted genomic DNA from each cell subset was distributed evenly across all wells of several immunoSEQ 96-well plates, and each plate was treated as a replicate. Each replicate PCR for sorted subsets received about 200 ng genomic DNA, equal to roughly 33,000 T cell genomes. Purified libraries were measured with a Qubit 3.0 fluorometer, size-checked on a Bioanalyzer 2100, and measured again with the KAPA Library Quantification kit. Every immunoSEQ 96-well plate was sequenced on a separate single-read 150-cycle Illumina NextSeq 550 flow cell. Per the authors' processing: Because the immunoSEQ output included only junctional sequences and no quality scores, the filtering could not be the same as the filtering used for full-length reads. To assign V/J genes and CDR3, sequences were annotated against IMGT germline references using PyIR, a Python wrapper for IgBLAST v1.9. Reads with weak V/J assignments (E-value above 1e-6), missing CDR3, stop codons, out-of-frame junctions, or ambiguous translated residues were removed. A V3J clonotype was defined by an identical inferred V gene, J gene, and CDR3 amino acid sequence. To compute the percentage overlap between repertoires, the number of shared unique clonotypes was divided by the size of the smaller repertoire. Three approaches were used to assess repertoire richness: RTK rarefaction, the Chao1 estimator, and Recon v2.1 estimates of unobserved clonotypes. Generation probabilities for all TCRbeta clonotypes obtained by the gDNA method from several donors were computed using OLGA. TCRdb holds this immuneACCESS table with in-frame rearrangements only. Some clones are missing; in checked studies, unresolved V genes explain under half, and the rest has no known cause. Clone size and the V and J calls come from that table; the DNA yielded D and trimming. In all, the sample holds approximately 1.1 million clones, and about four fifths of those were seen once. Approximately 0.5% of the sample rests with the top ten.

The donors were healthy, HIV-negative adults who had no recently reported acute infections or vaccinations. All donors were Caucasian adults living in Nashville, Tennessee, USA. CD4+ T cells were enriched by magnetic negative selection; naive cells were then positively selected on CD45RA, and the negative fraction formed the memory subset. Blood was obtained by leukapheresis, after which PBMCs were separated by Ficoll-Histopaque density gradient centrifugation and cryopreserved in liquid nitrogen vapor phase. Analytical flow cytometry was used to check the purity and quantity of every magnetically sorted T cell population. Genomic DNA was isolated from each sorted fraction and quantified by UV absorbance on a Nanodrop 2000c. The germline V gene sets CDR1 to SGHTA and CDR2 to FQGNSA. Inclusive of the bounding cysteine and phenylalanine, the CDR3 is 15 residues long. Of the read, only the CDR3 DNA is kept; its 45 bases are in frame from base 1. Trimming at the junction amounts to 5 bases on V and 2 bases on J, and the germline ends lie 15 bases apart.

The sequence joins TRBV7-2 to TRBJ1-1; 6 matching bases give a weak D call of TRBD1. The TCR was taken from a man aged 18 to 29 in good health. Some clones in this sample may be carry-over from other donors' samples. Input material: memory CD4+ T cells from PBMCs. In light of the paper, this sample's cell subset or site label describes: CD45RA-negative fraction. The CDR3 protein sequence reads: CASSPHPGVNTEAFF. The nucleotides read TGTGCCAGCAGCCCACACCCAGGGGTTAACACTGAAGCTTTCTTT.